These T cell receptor beta chains were read from a single sample in a study of shared clonotypes between healthy human individuals. Profiling relied on immunoSEQ multiplex PCR, and the TCRdb table lists in-frame clones only, not all of them. This sample has about 1.5 million clones, with about 96% found just once. The source material was naive CD4+ T cells sorted from blood. The receptors shown here come from a man younger than 40 in good health. CDR3s include the opening cysteine and the closing phenylalanine or tryptophan. D genes are given only for firm matches. Rows may omit the clone size; those that give it use once, few, many or a size class.

clone size	V gene	D gene	J gene	CDR3 protein	CDR3 DNA
-	TRBV18	TRBD1	TRBJ2-3	CASSLPGQGGTDTQYF	TGTGCCAGCTCGCTTCCGGGACAGGGGGGCACAGATACGCAGTATTTT
-	TRBV15	-	TRBJ2-4	CATRSPGANIQYF	TGTGCCACCCGATCCCCAGGGGCCAACATTCAGTACTTC
-	TRBV29-1	TRBD2	TRBJ2-3	CSEWTSGRGRDTQYF	TGCAGCGAGTGGACTAGCGGGAGAGGGAGAGATACGCAGTATTTT
once	TRBV11-2	-	TRBJ2-5	CASSLVGRFRETQYF	TGTGCCAGCAGCTTAGTAGGCAGGTTTCGTGAGACCCAGTACTTC
-	TRBV30	TRBD2	TRBJ2-7	CAWSAGGSSYEQYF	TGTGCCTGGAGTGCGGGAGGGAGCTCCTACGAGCAGTACTTC
-	TRBV21-1	-	TRBJ2-3	CASTRGPRPDTQYF	TGTGCCAGCACCAGGGGACCCAGGCCAGATACGCAGTATTTT
-	TRBV7-2	-	TRBJ1-2	CASSLENYGYTF	TGTGCCAGCAGCTTAGAAAACTATGGCTACACCTTC
-	TRBV4-1	TRBD1	TRBJ2-1	CASSHLPGTAYNEQFF	TGCGCCAGCAGCCACCTTCCCGGGACAGCCTACAATGAGCAGTTCTTC
-	TRBV29-1	TRBD2	TRBJ2-2	CSVRTSGANTGELFF	TGCAGCGTAAGGACTAGCGGCGCGAACACCGGGGAGCTGTTTTTT
-	TRBV6-1	-	TRBJ2-7	CASSENGVYEQYF	TGTGCCAGCAGTGAAAACGGGGTTTACGAGCAGTACTTC
-	TRBV9	-	TRBJ1-1	CASSPTWGSKVDTEAFF	TGTGCCAGCAGCCCTACGTGGGGGTCCAAGGTGGACACTGAAGCTTTCTTT
-	TRBV7-9	TRBD1	TRBJ1-1	CASSLVGGAEAFF	TGTGCCAGCAGCTTAGTAGGGGGCGCTGAAGCTTTCTTT
-	TRBV6-6	TRBD1	TRBJ1-2	CASSSPDRGGYYGYTF	TGTGCCAGCAGTTCACCAGACAGGGGAGGTTACTATGGCTACACCTTC
once	TRBV15	TRBD2	TRBJ2-5	CATGAGGPQEETQYF	TGTGCCACCGGAGCGGGAGGGCCTCAGGAAGAGACCCAGTACTTC
-	TRBV27	-	TRBJ1-5	CASMGMGRPGNQPQHF	TGTGCCAGCATGGGGATGGGAAGACCGGGGAATCAGCCCCAGCATTTT
once	TRBV19	-	TRBJ2-7	CASGGGPEQYF	TGTGCCAGTGGGGGTGGACCCGAGCAGTACTTC
once	TRBV7-3	-	TRBJ2-1	CASSFTSGSEPRGNEQFF	TGTGCCAGCAGCTTTACGTCCGGGAGTGAGCCCAGGGGCAATGAGCAGTTCTTC
-	TRBV18	-	TRBJ2-1	CASSPLRPRNEQFF	TGTGCCAGCTCTCCCCTTCGGCCCCGCAATGAGCAGTTCTTC
once	TRBV5-1	-	TRBJ2-5	CASRSSGFQETQYF	TGCGCCAGCAGATCATCCGGATTCCAAGAGACCCAGTACTTC
-	TRBV5-1	TRBD2	TRBJ2-3	CASSLIYGEGVRREVPSTDTQYF	TGCGCCAGCAGCTTGATATATGGGGAAGGGGTTAGGCGGGAGGTACCTAGCACAGATACGCAGTATTTT
-	TRBV4-1	-	TRBJ2-7	CASSQVLRDNSYEQYF	TGCGCCAGCAGCCAAGTTCTCCGGGATAACTCCTACGAGCAGTACTTC